The present entry profiles one T cell receptor (beta chain) with its context. The antigen is unknown. PCR amplification relied on 60 Vbeta primers (plus 13 Jbeta primers). The data were produced by immunoSEQ multiplex PCR, yet TCRdb's version contains in-frame clones alone and is incomplete. The sample lists 75,000 to 80,000 clones; 78% were seen once. These data come from a study of cytomegalovirus exposure and HLA in healthy donors. Study findings and constraints: It was reported in a later analysis that an Asian-associated ancestry cluster showed fewer N-insertions than the approximately 690-donor mean. In an earlier analysis, productive rearrangement rates for most beta V segments clustered near 87% or 30%. Among TCR sequences, most were rare, though some public TCRs appeared in many donors.

While unrecorded immune exposures were likely, the donors were nominally healthy when sampled. The sequence was obtained from a woman in her forties in good health and CMV-seropositive. Sequenced sample: PBMCs.

CDR3 region: CASSPRGSKNIQYF. CDR3 in DNA: TGTGCCAGCAGCCCACGAGGGTCCAAAAACATTCAGTACTTC. The gene calls are TRBV9 and TRBJ2-4; the D gene is possibly TRBD2 (5 bases). There are 14 residues in the CDR3. V was cut by 4 bases and J by 2 bases, with 10 bases left in between. Looked up from germline, CDR1 is SGDLS and CDR2 is YYNGEE.